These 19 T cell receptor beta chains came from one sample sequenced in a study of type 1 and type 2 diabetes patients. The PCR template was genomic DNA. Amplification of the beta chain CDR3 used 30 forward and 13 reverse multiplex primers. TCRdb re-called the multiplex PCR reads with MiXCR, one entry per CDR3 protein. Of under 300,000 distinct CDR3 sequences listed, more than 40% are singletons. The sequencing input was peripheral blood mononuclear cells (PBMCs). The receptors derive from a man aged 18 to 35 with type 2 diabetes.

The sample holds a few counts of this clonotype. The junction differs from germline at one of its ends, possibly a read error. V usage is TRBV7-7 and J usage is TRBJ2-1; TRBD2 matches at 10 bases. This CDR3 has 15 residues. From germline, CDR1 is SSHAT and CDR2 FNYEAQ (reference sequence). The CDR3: CASSPGLADYNEQFF. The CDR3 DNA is TGTGCTAGCAGCCCAGGACTAGCGGATTACAATGAGCAGTTCTTC.

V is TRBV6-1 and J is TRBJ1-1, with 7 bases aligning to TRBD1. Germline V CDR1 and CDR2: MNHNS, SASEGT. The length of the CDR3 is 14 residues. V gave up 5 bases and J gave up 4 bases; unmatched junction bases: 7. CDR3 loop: CASSSLTGFTEAFF. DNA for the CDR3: TGTGCCAGCAGTTCCCTGACAGGGTTCACTGAAGCTTTCTTT.

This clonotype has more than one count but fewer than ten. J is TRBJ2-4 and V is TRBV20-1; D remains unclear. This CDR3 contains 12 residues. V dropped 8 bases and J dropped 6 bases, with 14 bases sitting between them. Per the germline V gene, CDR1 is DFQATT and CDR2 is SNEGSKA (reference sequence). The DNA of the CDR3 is TGCAGTACAGAACCGGACCGAAACATTCAGTACTTC. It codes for CSTEPDRNIQYF.

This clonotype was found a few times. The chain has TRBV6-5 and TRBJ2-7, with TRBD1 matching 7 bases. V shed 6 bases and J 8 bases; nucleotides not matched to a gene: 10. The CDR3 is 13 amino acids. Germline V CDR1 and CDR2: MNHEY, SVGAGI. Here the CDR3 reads CASSPGTAVKQYF. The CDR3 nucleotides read TGTGCCAGCAGCCCCGGGACAGCGGTCAAGCAGTACTTC.

This CDR3 is CASSIRDRVSGNTIYF. CDR3 bases: TGTGCCAGTAGTATCCGGGACAGGGTGTCCGGAAACACCATATATTTT. V gene TRBV19 combines with J gene TRBJ1-3; 9 bases line up with TRBD1. The length of the CDR3 is 16 residues. Trimming removed 3 bases from V and 4 bases from J; junction bases left unmatched: 7. The germline CDR1 and CDR2 sequences are LNHDA and SQIVND (reference sequence).

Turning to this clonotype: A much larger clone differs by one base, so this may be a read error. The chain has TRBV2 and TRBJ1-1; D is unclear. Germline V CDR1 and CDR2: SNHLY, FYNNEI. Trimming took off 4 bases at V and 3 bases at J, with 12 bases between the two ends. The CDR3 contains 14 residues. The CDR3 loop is CASSGGPGDTEAFF. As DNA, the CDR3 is TGTGCCAGCAGTGGCGGGCCTGGGGACACTGAAGCTTTCTTT.

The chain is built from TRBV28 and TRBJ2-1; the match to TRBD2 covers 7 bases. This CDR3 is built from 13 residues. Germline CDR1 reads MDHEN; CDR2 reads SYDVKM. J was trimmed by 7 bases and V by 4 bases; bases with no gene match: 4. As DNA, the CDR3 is TGTGCCAGCAGTTCGATGGGGGGGAATGAGCAGTTCTTC. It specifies CASSSMGGNEQFF.

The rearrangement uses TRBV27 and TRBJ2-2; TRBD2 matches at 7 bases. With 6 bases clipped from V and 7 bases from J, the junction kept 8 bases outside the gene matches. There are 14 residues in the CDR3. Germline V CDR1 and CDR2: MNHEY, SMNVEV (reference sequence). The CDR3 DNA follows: TGTGCCAGCAGGCTAGCGGAGCGTTTCGGGGAGCTGTTTTTT. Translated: CASRLAERFGELFF.

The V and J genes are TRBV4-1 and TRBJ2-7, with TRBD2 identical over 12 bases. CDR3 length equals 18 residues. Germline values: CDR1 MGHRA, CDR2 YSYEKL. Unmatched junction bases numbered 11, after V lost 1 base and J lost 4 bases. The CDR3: CASSQGLAGELGIYEQYF. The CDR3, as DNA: TGCGCCAGCAGCCAAGGACTAGCGGGAGAATTGGGGATTTACGAGCAGTACTTC.

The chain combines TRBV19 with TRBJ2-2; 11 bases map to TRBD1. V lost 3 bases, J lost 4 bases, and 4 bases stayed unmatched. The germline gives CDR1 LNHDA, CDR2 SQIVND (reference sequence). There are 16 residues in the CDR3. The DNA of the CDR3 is TGTGCCAGTAGTATCTTAGGGACAGGGGGCACCGGGGAGCTGTTTTTT. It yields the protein CASSILGTGGTGELFF.

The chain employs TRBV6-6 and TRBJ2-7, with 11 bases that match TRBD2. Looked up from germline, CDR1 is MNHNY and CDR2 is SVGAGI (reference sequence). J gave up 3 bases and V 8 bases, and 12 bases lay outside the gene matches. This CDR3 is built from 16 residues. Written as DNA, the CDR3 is TGTGCCAGCCCTAAGGCGGGGACTAGCGGATTCTACGAGCAGTACTTC. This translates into CASPKAGTSGFYEQYF.

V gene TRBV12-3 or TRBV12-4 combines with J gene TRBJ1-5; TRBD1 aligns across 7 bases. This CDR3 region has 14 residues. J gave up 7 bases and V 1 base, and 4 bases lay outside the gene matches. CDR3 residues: CASSLGDSVQPQHF. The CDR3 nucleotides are TGTGCCAGCAGTTTAGGGGACAGCGTGCAGCCCCAGCATTTT.

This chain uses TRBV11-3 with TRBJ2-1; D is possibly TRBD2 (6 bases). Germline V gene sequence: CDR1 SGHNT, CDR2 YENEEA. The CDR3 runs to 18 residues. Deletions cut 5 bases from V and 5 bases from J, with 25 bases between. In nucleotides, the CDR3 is TGTGCCAGCAGCCAAGATTTCAGGTGGGGGGAGCTTGACAATGAGCAGTTCTTC. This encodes CASSQDFRWGELDNEQFF.

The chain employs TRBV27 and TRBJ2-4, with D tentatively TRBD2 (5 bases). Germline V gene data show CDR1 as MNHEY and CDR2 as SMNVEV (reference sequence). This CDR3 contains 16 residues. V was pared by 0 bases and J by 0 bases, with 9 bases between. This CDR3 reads CASSLSHGLAKNIQYF. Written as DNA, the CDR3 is TGTGCCAGCAGTTTATCCCATGGACTAGCCAAAAACATTCAGTACTTC.

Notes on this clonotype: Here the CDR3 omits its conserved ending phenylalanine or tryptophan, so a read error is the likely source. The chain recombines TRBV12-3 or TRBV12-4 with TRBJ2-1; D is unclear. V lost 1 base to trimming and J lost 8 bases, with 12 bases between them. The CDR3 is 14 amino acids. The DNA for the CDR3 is TGTGCCAGCAGTTTAGGGGTAGTAGCCGATGAGCAGTTCTCC. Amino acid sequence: CASSLGVVADEQFS.

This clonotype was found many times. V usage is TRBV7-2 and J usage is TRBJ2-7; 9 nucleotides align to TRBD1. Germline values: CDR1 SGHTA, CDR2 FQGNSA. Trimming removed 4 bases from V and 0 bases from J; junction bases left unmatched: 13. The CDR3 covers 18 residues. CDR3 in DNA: TGTGCCAGCAGCTCCCGGGCATCGGGACAGGGCAGCTCCTACGAGCAGTACTTC. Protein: CASSSRASGQGSSYEQYF.

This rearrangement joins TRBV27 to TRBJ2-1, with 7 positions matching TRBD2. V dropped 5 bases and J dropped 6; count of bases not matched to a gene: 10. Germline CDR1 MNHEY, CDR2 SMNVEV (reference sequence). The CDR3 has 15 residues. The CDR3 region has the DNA TGTGCCAGCAGTCTGCGGGACTATACGGTCAATGAGCAGTTCTTC. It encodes CASSLRDYTVNEQFF.

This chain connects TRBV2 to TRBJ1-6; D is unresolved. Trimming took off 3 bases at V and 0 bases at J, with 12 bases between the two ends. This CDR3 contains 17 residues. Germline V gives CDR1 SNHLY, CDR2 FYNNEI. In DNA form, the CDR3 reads TGTGCCAGCAGTGATTGGTCTCCGAGCTCCTATAATTCACCCCTCCACTTT. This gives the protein CASSDWSPSSYNSPLHF.

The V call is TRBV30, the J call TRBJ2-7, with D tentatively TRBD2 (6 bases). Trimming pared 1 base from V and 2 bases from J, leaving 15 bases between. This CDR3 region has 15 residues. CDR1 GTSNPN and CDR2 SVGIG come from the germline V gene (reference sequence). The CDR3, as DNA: TGTGCCTGGAGTGCACAAGTGCGGGATCCCTACGAGCAGTACTTC. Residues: CAWSAQVRDPYEQYF.